This is a list of T cell receptor beta chains from one sample in a study of blood T cells in healthy people across ages. TCRdb processed the 5' RACE reads anew with MiXCR; each CDR3 protein has one entry. The table shows 630,000 or so distinct CDR3 sequences, with about a third occurring only once. Sequences were obtained from blood. Every receptor here comes from a woman at least 80 years old in good health. The CDR3 runs from the conserved cysteine through the conserved F or W. A D gene is named only where the DNA matches it firmly. Where a row states a size, it is once, few, many or the class of an expanded clone; other rows omit it.

CDR3 DNA	CDR3 protein	J gene	V gene	D gene	clone size
TGTGCCAGCAGCCGACTAGGGACAGAGGGTTCCTACGAGCAGTACTTC	CASSRLGTEGSYEQYF	TRBJ2-7	TRBV4-2	-	-
TGTGCTAGTGGTTTGGGACATGGGGGGACAGGGGCTAACTATGGCTACACCTTC	CASGLGHGGTGANYGYTF	TRBJ1-2	TRBV12-5	TRBD1	many
TGTGCCAGCAGTCTCCGCCCGGGACAGGGGATCACAGATACGCAGTATTTT	CASSLRPGQGITDTQYF	TRBJ2-3	TRBV5-4	TRBD1	many
TGCGCCAGCAGCGGCGGGACGGCCTTCTCCTACGAGCAGTACTTC	CASSGGTAFSYEQYF	TRBJ2-7	TRBV5-1	-	few
TGTGCCAGCAGCTTACAGCGGGGGGGGTCAGATACGCAGTATTTT	CASSLQRGGSDTQYF	TRBJ2-3	TRBV7-2	TRBD2	-
TGTGCCAGCAGCACTGGGACTCAAGAGACCCAGTACTTC	CASSTGTQETQYF	TRBJ2-5	TRBV7-2	-	-
TGTGCCAGCAGCCATGGGGGACGGAACACTGAAGCTTTCTTT	CASSHGGRNTEAFF	TRBJ1-1	TRBV3-1	-	many
TGTGCCAGCAGCCCTACCCCGGACGCCAAAAACATTCAGTACTTC	CASSPTPDAKNIQYF	TRBJ2-4	TRBV3-1	-	many
TGTGCCAGCAGCCCGGAACAGGGGGGGACTGAAGCTTTCTTT	CASSPEQGGTEAFF	TRBJ1-1	TRBV7-2	TRBD1	many
TGTGCCAGCGAGGGTACCTCAGATACGCAGTATTTT	CASEGTSDTQYF	TRBJ2-3	TRBV2	-	many
TGCAGTGCATGTGAGCTAGCCAAAAACATTCAGTACTTC	CSACELAKNIQYF	TRBJ2-4	TRBV20-1	-	-
TGTGCCAGCAGCTCTATAAGCGGAAACCAAGAGACCCAGTACTTC	CASSSISGNQETQYF	TRBJ2-5	TRBV7-2	-	many
TGCGCCAGCAGCATGGGGGGTGGGCTGACTGAAGCTTTCTTT	CASSMGGGLTEAFF	TRBJ1-1	TRBV5-1	-	-
TGCAGTGCTAGAGCCACTAGCGGGAGGAGCGAGCAGTACTTC	CSARATSGRSEQYF	TRBJ2-7	TRBV20-1	TRBD2	-
TGCAGCGTTGAAGGCAGGGGAGAGACCCAGTACTTC	CSVEGRGETQYF	TRBJ2-5	TRBV29-1	-	many
TGTGCCAGCAGTTACCCCGGGGCGGCGGAGACCCAGTACTTC	CASSYPGAAETQYF	TRBJ2-5	TRBV6-6	-	many
TGTGCCTGGAGTGCGATAAGCGGGCTCTCCTACGAGCAGTACTTC	CAWSAISGLSYEQYF	TRBJ2-7	TRBV30	-	-
TGTGCCCGCAGCTTAGCTGACCGGGGAACTGCCACTGAAGCTTTCTTT	CARSLADRGTATEAFF	TRBJ1-1	TRBV11-2	-	few
TGTGCCAGCAGTTTTGGGCGTAGCGCCTATGGCTACACCTTC	CASSFGRSAYGYTF	TRBJ1-2	TRBV12-3/TRBV12-4	-	many